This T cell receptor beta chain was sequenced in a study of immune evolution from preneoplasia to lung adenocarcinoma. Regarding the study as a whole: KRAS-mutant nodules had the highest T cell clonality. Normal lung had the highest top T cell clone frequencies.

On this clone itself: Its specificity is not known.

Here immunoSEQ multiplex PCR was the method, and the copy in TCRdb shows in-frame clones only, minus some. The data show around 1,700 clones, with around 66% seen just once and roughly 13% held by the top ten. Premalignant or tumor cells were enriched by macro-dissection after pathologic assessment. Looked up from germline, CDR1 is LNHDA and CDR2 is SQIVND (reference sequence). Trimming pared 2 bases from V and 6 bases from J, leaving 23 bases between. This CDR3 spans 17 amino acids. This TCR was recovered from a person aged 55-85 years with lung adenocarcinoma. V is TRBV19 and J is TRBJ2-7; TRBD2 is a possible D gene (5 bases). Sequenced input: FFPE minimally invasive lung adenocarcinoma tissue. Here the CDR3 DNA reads TGTGCCAGTAGTATAAGCAGGACTCCCGAAAGGGTCCGCGAGCAGTACTTC. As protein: CASSISRTPERVREQYF.